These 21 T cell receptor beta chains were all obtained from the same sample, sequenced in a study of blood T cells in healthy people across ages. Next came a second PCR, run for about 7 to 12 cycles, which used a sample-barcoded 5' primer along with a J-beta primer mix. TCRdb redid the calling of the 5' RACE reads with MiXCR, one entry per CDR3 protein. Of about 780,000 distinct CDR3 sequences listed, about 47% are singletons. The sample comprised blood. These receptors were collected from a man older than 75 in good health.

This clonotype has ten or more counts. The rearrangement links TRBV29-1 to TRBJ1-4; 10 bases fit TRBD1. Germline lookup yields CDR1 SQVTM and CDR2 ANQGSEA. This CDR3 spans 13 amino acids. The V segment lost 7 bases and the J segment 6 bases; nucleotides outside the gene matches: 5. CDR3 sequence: CSAGQGVHEKLFF. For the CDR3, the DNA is TGCAGCGCAGGACAGGGGGTACATGAAAAACTGTTTTTT.

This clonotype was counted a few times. CDR3 coding DNA: TGTGCCAGCAGTTTTACGGTTACGAACACTGAAGCTTTCTTT. Its protein product is CASSFTVTNTEAFF. This chain uses TRBV6-2 or TRBV6-3 with TRBJ1-1; D is undetermined. The germline V and J ends were trimmed by 4 bases and 1 base, with 10 bases remaining between them. This CDR3 is built from 14 residues. From germline, CDR1 is MNHEY and CDR2 SVGEGT.

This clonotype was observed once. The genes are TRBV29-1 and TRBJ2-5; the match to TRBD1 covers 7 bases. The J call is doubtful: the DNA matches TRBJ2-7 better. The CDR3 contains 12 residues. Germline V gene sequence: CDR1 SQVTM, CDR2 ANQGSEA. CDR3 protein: CSVGQTGNEQYF. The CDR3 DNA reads TGCAGCGTCGGCCAGACAGGGAACGAGCAGTACTTC.

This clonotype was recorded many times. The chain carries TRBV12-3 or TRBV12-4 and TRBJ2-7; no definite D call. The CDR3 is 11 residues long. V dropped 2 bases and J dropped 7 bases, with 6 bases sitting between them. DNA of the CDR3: TGTGCCAGCAGTTTAATCCAGGAGCAGTACTTC. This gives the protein CASSLIQEQYF.

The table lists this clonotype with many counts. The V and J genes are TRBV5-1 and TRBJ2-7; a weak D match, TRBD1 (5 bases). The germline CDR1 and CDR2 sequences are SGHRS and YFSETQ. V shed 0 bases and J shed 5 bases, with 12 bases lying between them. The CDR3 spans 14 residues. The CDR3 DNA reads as TGCGCCAGCAGCTTGGAAGCAGGGCTCCACGAGCAGTACTTC. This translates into CASSLEAGLHEQYF.

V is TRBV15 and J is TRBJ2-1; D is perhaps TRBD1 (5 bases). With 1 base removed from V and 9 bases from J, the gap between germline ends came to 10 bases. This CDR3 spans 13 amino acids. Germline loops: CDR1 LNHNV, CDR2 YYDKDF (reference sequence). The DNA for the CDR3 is TGTGCCACCAGCAGAGTAGGGGTCAGTGAGCAGTTCTTC. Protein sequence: CATSRVGVSEQFF.

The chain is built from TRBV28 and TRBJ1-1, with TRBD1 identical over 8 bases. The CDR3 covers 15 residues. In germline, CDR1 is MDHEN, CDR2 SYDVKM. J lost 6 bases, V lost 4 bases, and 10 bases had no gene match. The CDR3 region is CASSYAGGIFSEAFF. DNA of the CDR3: TGTGCCAGCAGTTACGCAGGGGGCATCTTCTCTGAAGCTTTCTTT.

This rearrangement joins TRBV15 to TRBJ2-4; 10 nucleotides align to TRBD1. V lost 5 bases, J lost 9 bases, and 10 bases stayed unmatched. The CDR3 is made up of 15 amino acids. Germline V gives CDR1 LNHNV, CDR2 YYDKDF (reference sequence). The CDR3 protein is CATSPWGQGLGIQYF. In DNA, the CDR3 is TGTGCCACCAGCCCCTGGGGACAGGGGTTAGGCATTCAGTACTTC.

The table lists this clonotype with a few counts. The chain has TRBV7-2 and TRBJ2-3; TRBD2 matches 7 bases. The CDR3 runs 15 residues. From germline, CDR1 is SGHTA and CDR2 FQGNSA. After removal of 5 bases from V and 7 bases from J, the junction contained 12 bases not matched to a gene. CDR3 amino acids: CASSVIRLAGNTQYF. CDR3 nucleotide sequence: TGTGCCAGCAGCGTTATTAGACTAGCCGGAAATACGCAGTATTTT.

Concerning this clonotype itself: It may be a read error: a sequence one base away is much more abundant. For the CDR3, the DNA is TGCGCCAGCAGCTCCAGCGGGACTCCCTACGAGCAGTACTTC. Protein sequence: CASSSSGTPYEQYF. V gene TRBV5-1 combines with J gene TRBJ2-7; 7 bases line up with TRBD2. The J segment lost 2 bases and the V segment lost 3 bases, leaving 5 bases of the junction unmatched. From germline, CDR1 is SGHRS and CDR2 YFSETQ. CDR3 size: 14 residues.

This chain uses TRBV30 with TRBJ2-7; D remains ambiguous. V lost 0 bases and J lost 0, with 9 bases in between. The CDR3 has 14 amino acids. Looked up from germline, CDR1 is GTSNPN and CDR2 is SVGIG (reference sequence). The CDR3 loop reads CAWSVGESSYEQYF. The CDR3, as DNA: TGTGCCTGGAGTGTAGGCGAGAGCTCCTACGAGCAGTACTTC.

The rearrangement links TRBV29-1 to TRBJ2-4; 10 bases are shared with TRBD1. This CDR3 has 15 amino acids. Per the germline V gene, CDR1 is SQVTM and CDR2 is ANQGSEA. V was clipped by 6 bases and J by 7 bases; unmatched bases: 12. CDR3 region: CSVHDGQGGFNIQYF. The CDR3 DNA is TGCAGCGTCCACGACGGACAGGGGGGTTTCAACATTCAGTACTTC.

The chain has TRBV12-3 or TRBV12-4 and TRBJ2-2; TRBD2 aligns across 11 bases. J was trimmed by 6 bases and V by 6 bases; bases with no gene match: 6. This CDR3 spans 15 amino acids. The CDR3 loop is CASSRLAGMPGELFF. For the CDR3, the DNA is TGTGCCAGCAGCAGACTAGCGGGAATGCCCGGGGAGCTGTTTTTT.

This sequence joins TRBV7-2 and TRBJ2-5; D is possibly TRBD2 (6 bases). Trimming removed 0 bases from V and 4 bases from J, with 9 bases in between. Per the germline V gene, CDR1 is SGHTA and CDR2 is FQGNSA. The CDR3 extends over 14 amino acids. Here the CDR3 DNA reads TGTGCCAGCAGCTTAGCGCGGGGACGAGAGACCCAGTACTTC. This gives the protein CASSLARGRETQYF. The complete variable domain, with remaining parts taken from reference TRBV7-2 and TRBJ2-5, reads GAGVSQSPSNKVTEKGKDVELRCDPISGHTALYWYRQSLGQGLEFLIYFQGNSAPDKSGLPSDRFSAERTGGSVSTLTIQRTQQEDSAVYLCASSLARGRETQYFGPGTRLLVL.

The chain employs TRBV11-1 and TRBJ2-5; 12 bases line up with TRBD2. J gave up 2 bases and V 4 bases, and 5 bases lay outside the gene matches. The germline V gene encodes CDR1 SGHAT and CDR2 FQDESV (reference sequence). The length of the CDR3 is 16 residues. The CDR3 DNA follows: TGTGCCAGCAGCTGGACTAGCGGGGTGACACAAGAGACCCAGTACTTC. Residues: CASSWTSGVTQETQYF.

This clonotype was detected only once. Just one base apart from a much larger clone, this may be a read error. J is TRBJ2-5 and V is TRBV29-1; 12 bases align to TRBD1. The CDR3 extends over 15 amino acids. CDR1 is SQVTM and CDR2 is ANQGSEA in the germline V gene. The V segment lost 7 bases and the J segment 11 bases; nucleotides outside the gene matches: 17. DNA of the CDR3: TGCAGCGCTGAGGGACAGGGGGCTGACTACAATGAGCAGTACTTC. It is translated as CSAEGQGADYNEQYF.

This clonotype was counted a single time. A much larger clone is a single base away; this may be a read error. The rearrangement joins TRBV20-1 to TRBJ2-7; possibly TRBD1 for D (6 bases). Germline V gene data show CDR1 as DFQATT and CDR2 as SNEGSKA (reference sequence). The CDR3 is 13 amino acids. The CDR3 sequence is CGASKGDGWEQYF. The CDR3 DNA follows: TGCGGTGCTTCTAAGGGGGATGGGTGGGAGCAGTACTTC.

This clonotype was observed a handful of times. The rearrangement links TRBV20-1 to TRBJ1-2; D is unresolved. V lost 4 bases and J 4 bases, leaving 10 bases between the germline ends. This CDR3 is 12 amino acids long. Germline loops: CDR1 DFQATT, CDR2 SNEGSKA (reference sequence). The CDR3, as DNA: TGCAGTGCTACCACAGACCTCTATGGCTACACCTTC. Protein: CSATTDLYGYTF.

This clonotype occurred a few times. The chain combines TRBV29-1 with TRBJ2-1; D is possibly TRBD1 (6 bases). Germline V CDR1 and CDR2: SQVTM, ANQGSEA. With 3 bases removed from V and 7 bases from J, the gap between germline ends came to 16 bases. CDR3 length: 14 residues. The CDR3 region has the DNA TGCAGCGTTGACACAGGGCCCCCGACTAATGAGCAGTTCTTC. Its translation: CSVDTGPPTNEQFF.

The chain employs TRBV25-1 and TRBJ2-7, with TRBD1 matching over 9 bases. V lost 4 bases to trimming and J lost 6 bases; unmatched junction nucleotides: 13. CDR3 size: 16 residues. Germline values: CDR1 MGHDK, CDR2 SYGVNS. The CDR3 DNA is TGTGCCAGCAGTGCCCCCGGGACAGGGAACATGGGCGAGCAGTACTTC. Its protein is CASSAPGTGNMGEQYF.

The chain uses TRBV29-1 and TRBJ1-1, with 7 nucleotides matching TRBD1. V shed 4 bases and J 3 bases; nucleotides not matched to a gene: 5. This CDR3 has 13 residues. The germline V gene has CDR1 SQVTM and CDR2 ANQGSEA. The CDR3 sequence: CSVAEGGHTEAFF. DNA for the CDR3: TGCAGCGTTGCGGAAGGGGGCCACACTGAAGCTTTCTTT.